This T cell receptor beta chain derives from a study of T cell responses to AZD1222 COVID-19 vaccine. Study results and caveats: Targeting of unmutated variant regions was reportedly seen in nearly half of spike-specific TCRs. At baseline, just a handful of AZD1222 recipients tested seropositive. Donors were chiefly white British, with a greater number of females, and clonal diversity was perhaps underestimated. Elevations in Spike-specific TCR breadth and depth followed administration of two AZD1222 doses.

A note on this clone: Its antigen is undetermined.

Using immunoSEQ multiplex PCR, the repertoire was profiled, and TCRdb retains in-frame clones only, with some absent. This sample has 110,000 to 150,000 clones; about 88% occur once, and the top ten carry 4.7%. Trimming took 7 bases from V and 6 from J, leaving 12 bases between them. Germline V gives CDR1 MDHEN, CDR2 SYDVKM. The CDR3 covers 13 residues. The material sequenced was peripheral blood, taken on day 0 of AZD1222 vaccination. The TCR sequence derives from an adult in good health. V gene TRBV28 combines with J gene TRBJ2-2, with D possibly being TRBD2 (6 bases). CDR3 residues: CASTVLAPGELFF. The CDR3 DNA sequence: TGTGCCAGCACCGTACTAGCCCCCGGGGAGCTGTTTTTT. The entire variable domain, with the rest obtained from reference TRBV28 and TRBJ2-2, is as follows: DVKVTQSSRYLVKRTGEKVFLECVQDMDHENMFWYRQDPGLGLRLIYFSYDVKMKEKGDIPEGYSVSREKKERFSLILESASTNQTSMYLCASTVLAPGELFFGEGSRLTVL.